This TCR beta chain was profiled in a study of T cell changes during pregnancy in multiple sclerosis. The CDR3 is 16 residues long. TCRdb's table, derived via immunoSEQ multiplex PCR, lists solely in-frame clones and lacks some. The table includes about 40,000 clones, approximately 88% detected once. This receptor was identified in a female donor in good health, enrolled as a control in a pregnancy study. The chain has TRBV21-1 and TRBJ1-1; the table's D call, TRBD1, was not checked against the DNA. TRBV21-1 has pseudogene status. The material was peripheral blood, obtained in the first trimester of pregnancy. DNA for the CDR3: TGTGCCAGCAAGATTACCGGGACAGCTATGAACACTGAAGCTTTCTTT. The encoded protein is CASKITGTAMNTEAFF.